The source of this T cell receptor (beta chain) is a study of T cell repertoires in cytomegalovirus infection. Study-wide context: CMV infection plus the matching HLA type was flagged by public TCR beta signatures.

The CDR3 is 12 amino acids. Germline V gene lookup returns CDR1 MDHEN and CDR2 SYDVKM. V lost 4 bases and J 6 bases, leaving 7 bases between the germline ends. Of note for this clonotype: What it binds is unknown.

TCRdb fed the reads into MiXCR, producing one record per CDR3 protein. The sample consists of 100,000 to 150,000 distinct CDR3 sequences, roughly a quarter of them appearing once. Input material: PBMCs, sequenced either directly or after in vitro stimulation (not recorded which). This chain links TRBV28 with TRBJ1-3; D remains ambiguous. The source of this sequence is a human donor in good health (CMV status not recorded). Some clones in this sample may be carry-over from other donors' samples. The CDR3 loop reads CASSWVTNTIYF. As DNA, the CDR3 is TGTGCCAGCAGTTGGGTGACAAACACCATATATTTT. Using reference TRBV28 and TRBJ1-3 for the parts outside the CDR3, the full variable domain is DVKVTQSSRYLVKRTGEKVFLECVQDMDHENMFWYRQDPGLGLRLIYFSYDVKMKEKGDIPEGYSVSREKKERFSLILESASTNQTSMYLCASSWVTNTIYFGEGSWLTVV.